A single sample gave rise to the 27 T cell receptor beta chains below, sequenced in a study of response to subunit inactivated influenza vaccine. TCRdb recomputed calls from the RT-PCR reads with MiXCR, one row per CDR3 protein. Of over 400,000 distinct CDR3 sequences in the sample, about an eighth are singletons; the top ten hold around 14%. Sequencing was performed on PBMCs from blood, taken more than 35 days after vaccination. Receptors were obtained from a man between 45 and 60 years old who received an inactivated influenza vaccine.

This clonotype was picked up a small number of times. The V and J genes are TRBV25-1 and TRBJ2-1; 7 bases line up with TRBD2. CDR3 length: 15 amino acids. Germline CDR1 MGHDK, CDR2 SYGVNS. V was clipped by 1 base and J by 13 bases; unmatched bases: 13. The CDR3 nucleotides read TGTGCCAGCAGTGAATTAGGAAGTCGGCGGGAGAACCAGTTCTTC. This codes for CASSELGSRRENQFF.

This clonotype was seen only a few times. The genes are TRBV29-1 and TRBJ2-5, with 7 bases identical to TRBD2. The V segment lost 1 base and the J segment 4 bases; nucleotides outside the gene matches: 6. The germline V gene encodes CDR1 SQVTM and CDR2 ANQGSEA. The CDR3 covers 14 residues. This chain's CDR3 is CSVEVPGRRETQYF. CDR3 bases: TGCAGCGTTGAAGTACCCGGGAGGAGAGAGACCCAGTACTTC.

The gene calls are TRBV12-3 or TRBV12-4 and TRBJ2-3; 7 nucleotides match TRBD2. V lost 1 base, J lost 2 bases, and 12 bases stayed unmatched. This CDR3 contains 18 residues. Here the CDR3 DNA reads TGTGCCAGCAGTTTAGTACTGAGGCGGGAGAGGGACACAGATACGCAGTATTTT. It specifies CASSLVLRRERDTDTQYF.

This clonotype was detected a few times. The rearrangement uses TRBV7-9 and TRBJ2-3; the match to TRBD2 covers 11 bases. V was pared by 5 bases and J by 2 bases, with 6 bases of the junction left unmatched. CDR1 and CDR2 (germline): SEHNR, FQNEAQ (reference sequence). This CDR3 is 16 amino acids long. The CDR3: CASSPLAGVITDTQYF. The CDR3 DNA sequence: TGTGCCAGCAGCCCACTAGCGGGGGTCATCACAGATACGCAGTATTTT.

This clonotype was detected only a few times. The rearrangement links TRBV5-1 to TRBJ2-4; 9 bases agree with TRBD2. CDR1 is SGHRS, CDR2 YFSETQ, per germline. The CDR3 sequence is 15 residues long. The V gene end was trimmed by 0 bases and the J gene end by 3 bases; junction bases not matched to a gene: 1. In DNA, the CDR3 is TGCGCCAGCAGCTTGGAACTAGCGGGCAAAAACATTCAGTACTTC. This gives the protein CASSLELAGKNIQYF.

The chain carries TRBV5-1 and TRBJ2-7; D is uncertain. The CDR3 is 15 amino acids. Trimming left V 4 bases short and J 5 bases short, with 19 bases between. Germline loops: CDR1 SGHRS, CDR2 YFSETQ. This CDR3 is CASSIYTSLTHEQYF. As DNA, the CDR3 is TGCGCCAGCAGCATATATACAAGCCTCACCCACGAGCAGTACTTC.

J is TRBJ2-1 and V is TRBV5-6; D is ambiguous. From germline, CDR1 is SGHDT and CDR2 YYEEEE. This CDR3 spans 13 amino acids. V was shortened by 2 bases and J by 6 bases, with 9 bases between the two germline ends. The CDR3 sequence: CASSFWGLNEQFF. The CDR3 DNA is TGTGCCAGCAGCTTCTGGGGTCTCAATGAGCAGTTCTTC.

The chain couples TRBV12-3 or TRBV12-4 to TRBJ1-4; TRBD1 matches 12 bases. The CDR3 loop spans 17 amino acids. The ends lost 5 bases at V and 8 bases at J; junction bases unmatched: 12. In DNA, the CDR3 is TGTGCCAGCAGTCTCCGGGACAGGGGGCGCGGGGACGAAAAACTGTTTTTT. This sequence encodes CASSLRDRGRGDEKLFF.

This clonotype came up a few times. The chain combines TRBV3-1 with TRBJ2-1; TRBD2 agrees at 12 bases. CDR3 length equals 16 residues. Germline assignment: CDR1 LGHDT and CDR2 YNNKEL (reference sequence). Trimming at V came to 1 base and at J to 12 bases, leaving 10 bases not matched to a gene. CDR3 nucleotide sequence: TGTGCCAGCAGCCAAGTAGGACTAGCGGGGTCCGGGGGGCAGTTCTTC. Encoded protein: CASSQVGLAGSGGQFF.

The chain recombines TRBV2 with TRBJ1-6; 9 positions agree with TRBD1. This CDR3 comprises 19 residues. Germline V gives CDR1 SNHLY, CDR2 FYNNEI. Trimming took 0 bases from V and 6 from J; bases not matched to a gene: 12. The CDR3 sequence: CASSEARDRAYNTNSPLHF. CDR3 in DNA: TGTGCCAGCAGTGAAGCCCGGGACAGGGCATACAACACTAATTCACCCCTCCACTTT.

This clonotype was observed a handful of times. This sequence joins TRBV4-3 and TRBJ2-3; D may match TRBD1 or TRBD2 (6 bases each). Germline-derived CDR1 and CDR2 are LGHNA and YSLEER. Trimming stripped 0 bases from V and 2 bases from J, with 12 bases between. The CDR3 is 16 amino acids. The CDR3 sequence is CASSQEGGGFTDTQYF. The CDR3 region has the DNA TGCGCCAGCAGCCAAGAGGGGGGCGGGTTCACAGATACGCAGTATTTT.

This clonotype was picked up a small number of times. V is TRBV4-2 and J is TRBJ2-1, with 11 bases identical to TRBD1. Germline CDR1 and CDR2: LGHNA and YNFKEQ. J lost 7 bases, V lost 5 bases, and 10 bases had no gene match. CDR3 length equals 16 residues. The CDR3 bases are TGTGCCAGCAGCTCCCACCTGGGACAGGGGGGAAATGAGCAGTTCTTC. This codes for CASSSHLGQGGNEQFF.

This clonotype has ten or more counts. The chain links TRBV7-3 to TRBJ2-1; D gene unclear. Germline V CDR1 and CDR2: SGHTA, FQGTGA. V was pared by 1 base and J by 5 bases, with 6 bases between. The CDR3 has 13 residues. The CDR3 reads CASSLIRHNEQFF. The DNA for the CDR3 is TGTGCCAGCAGCTTAATCCGTCACAATGAGCAGTTCTTC. Full variable domain (remainder filled in from reference TRBV7-3 and TRBJ2-1): GAGVSQTPSNKVTEKGKYVELRCDPISGHTALYWYRQSLGQGPEFLIYFQGTGAADDSGLPNDRFFAVRPEGSVSTLKIQRTERGDSAVYLCASSLIRHNEQFFGPGTRLTVL.

Ten or more counts support this clonotype. The J gene is TRBJ1-2, the V gene TRBV12-3 or TRBV12-4; D might be TRBD1 (5 bases). Trimming shortened V by 7 bases and J by 4 bases, and 7 bases separated the two germline ends. The CDR3 length is 11 residues. Here the CDR3 reads CASTGGYGYTF. CDR3 nucleotides: TGTGCCAGCACCGGGGGCTATGGCTACACCTTC.

A note on this clonotype: The limits of the CDR3 on the DNA are not certain, so only TCRdb's listed CDR3 is given. The J gene is TRBJ1-6, the V gene TRBV7-5; the table's D gene call, TRBD1, was not cross checked with the DNA. TRBV7-5 counts as a pseudogene. The CDR3 is 17 residues long, counting both termini. CDR3 loop: CISVPEGTRDSYSPLHF.

This clonotype was detected a few times. The genes are TRBV6-1 and TRBJ2-2; the match to TRBD1 covers 10 bases. The germline V gene encodes CDR1 MNHNS and CDR2 SASEGT. The CDR3 contains 13 residues. J was trimmed by 4 bases and V by 11 bases; bases with no gene match: 4. The DNA of the CDR3 is TGTGCCGGTGGGACAGGGGTCACCGGGGAGCTGTTTTTT. This codes for CAGGTGVTGELFF.

The V call is TRBV7-2, the J call TRBJ2-3; D is perhaps TRBD1 or TRBD2 (5 bases each). Trimming removed 6 bases at V and 1 base at J, with 17 bases between. In germline, CDR1 is SGHTA, CDR2 FQGNSA. The CDR3 sequence is 16 residues long. The CDR3 loop reads CASRIGMRGRTDTQYF. The CDR3 DNA sequence: TGTGCCAGCAGAATAGGGATGAGGGGCCGCACAGATACGCAGTATTTT.

This clonotype was observed many times. The rearrangement joins TRBV12-3 or TRBV12-4 to TRBJ1-3; D is uncertain. The V end lost 3 bases, the J end lost 2 bases, and 5 bases lay between the germline ends. The CDR3 contains 13 residues. The CDR3, as DNA: TGTGCCAGCAGTTTGCTCACTGGAAACACCATATATTTT. Translation: CASSLLTGNTIYF.

This chain uses TRBV6-1 with TRBJ1-6; D possibly corresponds to TRBD1 (5 bases). Trimming stripped 2 bases from V and 9 bases from J, with 14 bases between. The CDR3 consists of 15 residues. CDR1 is MNHNS and CDR2 is SASEGT in the germline V gene. CDR3 protein: CASSEHPGKGSPLHF. CDR3 coding DNA: TGTGCCAGCAGTGAACACCCAGGGAAGGGTTCACCCCTCCACTTT.

This clonotype occurred a few times. The V call is TRBV12-3 or TRBV12-4, the J call TRBJ1-4; 9 positions match TRBD1. The CDR3 sequence is 12 residues long. V was pared by 5 bases and J by 8 bases, with 0 bases of the junction left unmatched. The CDR3 reads CASSGQGEKLFF. In DNA, the CDR3 is TGTGCCAGCAGTGGACAGGGGGAAAAACTGTTTTTT.

This chain links TRBV12-3 or TRBV12-4 with TRBJ2-2, with 9 bases matching TRBD1. CDR3 length equals 16 residues. The ends lost 6 bases at V and 2 bases at J; junction bases unmatched: 7. The CDR3 DNA reads TGTGCCAGCAGCCGCAGGACAGGGGAAAACACCGGGGAGCTGTTTTTT. This codes for CASSRRTGENTGELFF.

The CDR3 DNA sequence: TGCAGTGCGCAACGGAGCGGGAAGTTAGAGACCCAGTACTTC. Its translation: CSAQRSGKLETQYF. The V and J genes are TRBV20-1 and TRBJ2-5; 7 bases match TRBD2. The CDR3 spans 14 residues. The V gene end was trimmed by 6 bases and the J gene end by 4 bases; junction bases not matched to a gene: 11. CDR1 and CDR2 from the germline V gene are DFQATT and SNEGSKA (reference sequence).

This clonotype was recorded a few times. The V and J genes are TRBV6-1 and TRBJ2-3, with a possible D match to TRBD1 (5 bases). The CDR3 totals 15 residues. V lost 6 bases to trimming and J lost 0 bases, with 13 bases between them. CDR1 and CDR2 (germline): MNHNS, SASEGT. Written as DNA, the CDR3 is TGTGCCAGCAGACAGCTCGACAGAAGCACAGATACGCAGTATTTT. Translated: CASRQLDRSTDTQYF.

This chain links TRBV29-1 with TRBJ2-3; TRBD2 matches 7 bases. V shed 4 bases, J shed 6 bases, and the junction held 10 bases outside the gene matches. This CDR3 is 14 amino acids long. CDR1 SQVTM and CDR2 ANQGSEA come from the germline V gene. The CDR3 DNA reads TGCAGCGTTGTGAGCGGGGTTGGTCGGGATACGCAGTATTTT. It encodes CSVVSGVGRDTQYF.

The V gene is TRBV28, the J gene TRBJ2-1; D unresolved. This CDR3 spans 12 amino acids. The V end was cut by 3 bases, the J end by 8 bases, with 8 bases between. Germline V gene lookup returns CDR1 MDHEN and CDR2 SYDVKM. This CDR3 is CASSFWFDEQFF. The CDR3 DNA reads TGTGCCAGCAGTTTTTGGTTCGATGAGCAGTTCTTC.

CDR3 amino acids: CASSSPAWGTSGSRSYEQYF. CDR3 nucleotide sequence: TGTGCCAGCAGTTCTCCCGCATGGGGGACTAGCGGGAGTCGGTCCTACGAGCAGTACTTC. J is TRBJ2-7 and V is TRBV27; the match to TRBD2 covers 14 bases. V dropped 4 bases and J dropped 1; count of bases not matched to a gene: 15. This CDR3 comprises 20 residues. Germline V lookup: CDR1 MNHEY, CDR2 SMNVEV (reference sequence).

This clonotype was seen only a few times. The chain is built from TRBV7-3 and TRBJ2-1; 8 bases fit TRBD2. Germline assignment: CDR1 SGHTA and CDR2 FQGTGA. Trimming cost V 3 bases and J 6 bases; bases outside gene matches: 7. The CDR3 is 15 amino acids. Here the CDR3 DNA reads TGTGCCAGCAGCTTGAGCGGGAGAACTTCCAATGAGCAGTTCTTC. Protein: CASSLSGRTSNEQFF.